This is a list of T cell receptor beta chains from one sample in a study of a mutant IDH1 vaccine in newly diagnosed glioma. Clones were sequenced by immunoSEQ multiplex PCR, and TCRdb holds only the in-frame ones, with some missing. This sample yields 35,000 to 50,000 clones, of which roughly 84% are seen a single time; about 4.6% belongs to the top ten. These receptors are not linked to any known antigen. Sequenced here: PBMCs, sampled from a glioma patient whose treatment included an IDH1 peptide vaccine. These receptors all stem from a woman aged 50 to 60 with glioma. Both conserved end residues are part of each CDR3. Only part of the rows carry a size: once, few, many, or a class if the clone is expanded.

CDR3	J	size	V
CASSFEGTGNQPQHF	TRBJ1-5	NA	TRBV27
CASSQGRDSGNTIYF	TRBJ1-3	NA	TRBV4-3
CASSVGPGETQYF	TRBJ2-5	NA	TRBV9
CATSRDGSTTVF	TRBJ1-2	NA	TRBV15
CASSPQTHLAEVFF	TRBJ1-1	NA	TRBV27
CASSLATVVQRTDTQYF	TRBJ2-3	NA	TRBV11-2
CASSAEGGIYQPQHF	TRBJ1-5	NA	TRBV9
CASSPNLGQGDQPQHF	TRBJ1-5	NA	TRBV18
CASSYPASGAYEQYF	TRBJ2-7	NA	TRBV6-6
CASSSPPSANTEAFF	TRBJ1-1	few	TRBV27
CARSLGQQNTGELFF	TRBJ2-2	NA	TRBV5-3
CASSLIQGPYEQYF	TRBJ2-7	NA	TRBV5-4
CASSSGPTDRGTEAFF	TRBJ1-1	NA	TRBV5-4
CASSPLTPGENEQYF	TRBJ2-7	NA	TRBV18
CASSIGQGKAFF	TRBJ1-1	NA	TRBV19
CASRGGQGEGF	TRBJ1-1	NA	TRBV2
CASSYKGPDGYTF	TRBJ1-2	NA	TRBV6-5
CASSLSGEWAGYTF	TRBJ1-2	few	TRBV28
CASRHDRNTEAFF	TRBJ1-1	NA	TRBV7-2
CASSLQGNGYTF	TRBJ1-2	NA	TRBV19
CASSQDLRGVPHEQYF	TRBJ2-7	NA	TRBV4-3
CASSYGQNTDTQYF	TRBJ2-3	NA	TRBV6-5
CASREGQGENIQYF	TRBJ2-4	NA	TRBV5-4
CASRYSPGTQTTEAFF	TRBJ1-1	NA	TRBV2
CASSELGGVADTQYF	TRBJ2-3	NA	TRBV6-1
CASSLAGSHEQYF	TRBJ2-7	NA	TRBV5-5
CASSDLGPNYGYTF	TRBJ1-2	NA	TRBV2
CASSEAGGSDTQYF	TRBJ2-3	medium-sized	TRBV6-4
CATSGRDRGPQLYGYTF	TRBJ1-2	NA	TRBV15
CASSYYYGYTF	TRBJ1-2	NA	TRBV28
CASSFSLTAVQETQYF	TRBJ2-5	NA	TRBV9
CASSLAMRSNEQFF	TRBJ2-1	few	TRBV5-4
CASSIFSALNQPQHF	TRBJ1-5	NA	TRBV19
CASSATGMEGYTF	TRBJ1-2	NA	TRBV9
CASSPGERSTYEQYF	TRBJ2-7	once	TRBV5-6
CASSHRLAGGSYEQFF	TRBJ2-1	NA	TRBV9
CASSEGGNGNQPQHF	TRBJ1-5	NA	TRBV2
CAGQTGGETQYF	TRBJ2-5	NA	TRBV6-6
CASSWGVNTEAFF	TRBJ1-1	NA	TRBV6-1
CASSLAWEQKENTNYGYTF	TRBJ1-2	NA	TRBV7-9
CATSRDSYRGNIQYF	TRBJ2-4	NA	TRBV15
CASTGDRINNSPLHF	TRBJ1-6	NA	TRBV2
CASSPPEGNEQYF	TRBJ2-7	NA	TRBV6-5
CASSYGTLNTEAFF	TRBJ1-1	NA	TRBV6-5
CASTPSGAGGQETQYF	TRBJ2-5	NA	TRBV2
CASSPTGTVTSYEQYF	TRBJ2-7	few	TRBV19
CASSTMSFDTEAFF	TRBJ1-1	once	TRBV18